A selection of T cell receptor beta chains follows, all from one sample in a study of blood T cell repertoires in COVID-19. Libraries were prepared by immunoSEQ multiplex PCR; TCRdb keeps only in-frame clonotypes and omits some of them. The sample lists approximately 46,000 clones, roughly nine tenths occurring once. Material for sequencing was peripheral blood. These receptors all stem from a man aged 55 to 70 with active or convalescent COVID-19. CDR3s include the opening cysteine and the closing phenylalanine or tryptophan. D genes are given only for firm matches. Clone size appears in some rows only: once, few, many, or a class for an expanded clone.

d_call	clone_size	v_call	j_call	cdr3_aa	cdr3_nt
NA	once	TRBV30	TRBJ1-2	CAWSVRRGWGGYTF	TGTGCCTGGAGTGTACGAAGGGGATGGGGTGGCTACACCTTC
NA	NA	TRBV6-5	TRBJ1-5	CATHRGSNQPQHF	TGTGCCACCCACCGGGGTTCCAATCAGCCCCAGCATTTT
TRBD2	NA	TRBV3-1/TRBV3-2	TRBJ2-7	CASSARTSGGDQQYF	TGTGCCAGCAGCGCGAGGACTAGCGGGGGGGATCAGCAGTACTTC
TRBD1	once	TRBV2	TRBJ1-2	CASSGNRGWDYGYTF	TGTGCCAGCAGTGGGAACAGGGGGTGGGACTATGGCTACACCTTC
NA	NA	TRBV6-1	TRBJ1-1	CASSEKVGPPHTEAFF	TGTGCCAGCAGTGAAAAAGTGGGCCCCCCTCACACTGAAGCTTTCTTT
NA	NA	TRBV12-5	TRBJ1-2	CASGYSIGGYGYTF	TGTGCTAGTGGCTACTCAATAGGGGGCTATGGCTACACCTTC
NA	NA	TRBV7-7	TRBJ1-1	CASSEAPNTEAFF	TGTGCCAGCAGCGAAGCACCTAACACTGAAGCTTTCTTT
NA	NA	TRBV19	TRBJ1-5	CASSMAPRDFYSNQPQHF	TGTGCCAGTAGTATGGCCCCCAGGGATTTCTATAGCAATCAGCCCCAGCATTTT
TRBD2	NA	TRBV5-8	TRBJ2-3	CASSLAGTSGGSDTQYF	TGTGCCAGCAGCTTGGCGGGGACTAGCGGGGGGTCGGATACGCAGTATTTT
TRBD1	NA	TRBV3-1/TRBV3-2	TRBJ2-5	CASSRDRDRPKETQYF	TGTGCCAGCAGCCGAGACCGGGACAGACCCAAAGAGACCCAGTACTTC
NA	NA	TRBV4-2	TRBJ2-5	CASSLVGRGTGETQYF	TGTGCCAGCAGCCTGGTGGGCAGGGGTACGGGAGAGACCCAGTACTTC
NA	NA	TRBV27	TRBJ1-2	CASSNTNYGYTF	TGTGCCAGCAGTAACACTAACTATGGCTACACCTTC
TRBD1	NA	TRBV2	TRBJ2-5	CASSEAIGTGEEAETQYF	TGTGCCAGCAGTGAAGCTATAGGGACAGGGGAAGAGGCCGAGACCCAGTACTTC
NA	NA	TRBV6-2/TRBV6-3	TRBJ1-5	CASSLGQGLNQPQHF	TGTGCCAGCAGTTTAGGGCAGGGGCTAAATCAGCCCCAGCATTTT
TRBD1	NA	TRBV20-1	TRBJ2-5	CSASGADRGRRETQYF	TGCAGTGCTAGTGGGGCGGACAGGGGGCGGCGGGAGACCCAGTACTTC
TRBD1	NA	TRBV6-5	TRBJ2-7	CASSYSGTVYEQYF	TGTGCCAGCAGTTACTCCGGGACAGTCTACGAGCAGTACTTC
NA	NA	TRBV5-1	TRBJ2-5	CASSFDNQETQYF	TGCGCCAGCAGCTTTGACAACCAAGAGACCCAGTACTTC
NA	NA	TRBV3-1/TRBV3-2	TRBJ1-1	CASSRRLGGTEAFF	TGTGCCAGCAGCCGGCGGTTAGGCGGCACTGAAGCTTTCTTT
NA	NA	TRBV5-1	TRBJ1-1	CASRRTGGETEAFF	TGCGCCAGCAGGCGCACGGGTGGGGAGACTGAAGCTTTCTTT
NA	NA	TRBV3-1/TRBV3-2	TRBJ1-2	CASSHRGANYGYTF	TGTGCCAGCAGCCACAGGGGAGCTAACTATGGCTACACCTTC
NA	NA	TRBV6-5	TRBJ1-2	CASSSTAGGSGYTF	TGTGCCAGCAGCTCCACAGCGGGCGGGAGTGGCTACACCTTC
TRBD1	NA	TRBV2	TRBJ1-4	CASNRDRGEKLFF	TGTGCCAGCAACCGGGACAGGGGCGAAAAACTGTTTTTT
TRBD1	NA	TRBV20-1	TRBJ2-7	CSASFTGGSSYEQYF	TGCAGTGCTAGTTTTACAGGGGGGAGCTCCTACGAGCAGTACTTC
TRBD2	NA	TRBV20-1	TRBJ2-5	CSASLVAGEETQYF	TGCAGTGCTAGTCTCGTAGCGGGGGAAGAGACCCAGTACTTC
TRBD1	NA	TRBV19	TRBJ2-3	CASSVTRDRGDTQYF	TGTGCCAGTAGTGTGACCCGGGACAGGGGGGATACGCAGTATTTT
TRBD1	NA	TRBV28	TRBJ2-7	CASRRTGVEGEQYF	TGTGCCAGCCGTAGGACAGGGGTAGAGGGAGAGCAGTACTTC
NA	NA	TRBV5-1	TRBJ2-7	CASSLIWDNSYEQYF	TGCGCCAGCAGCTTAATCTGGGACAACTCCTACGAGCAGTACTTC
NA	NA	TRBV2	TRBJ2-3	CASRPGADTQYF	TGTGCCAGCAGGCCGGGGGCAGATACGCAGTATTTT
TRBD1	NA	TRBV28	TRBJ2-7	CACRALGQGSYEQYF	TGTGCCTGCCGGGCGCTCGGACAGGGTTCCTACGAGCAGTACTTC
NA	NA	TRBV2	TRBJ2-7	CASSGGGSSYEQYF	TGTGCCAGCAGCGGAGGGGGCAGTTCCTACGAGCAGTACTTC
TRBD1	once	TRBV4-2	TRBJ1-2	CASSQGTGLAYGYTF	TGTGCCAGCAGCCAGGGGACAGGCCTTGCCTATGGCTACACCTTC
TRBD2	few	TRBV7-7	TRBJ2-5	CASSLASSGGAKTQYF	TGTGCCAGCAGCTTAGCATCGAGCGGGGGGGCAAAGACCCAGTACTTC
TRBD1	NA	TRBV4-2	TRBJ1-1	CASSRRDREGGTEAFF	TGTGCCAGCAGCCGTAGGGACAGGGAGGGGGGCACTGAAGCTTTCTTT
NA	NA	TRBV6-5	TRBJ2-7	CASSYSYTLGGYEQYF	TGTGCCAGCAGTTACTCGTATACACTAGGTGGCTACGAGCAGTACTTC
NA	medium-sized	TRBV2	TRBJ1-2	CASSEGLGSYGYTF	TGTGCCAGCAGTGAAGGGCTTGGTTCCTATGGCTACACCTTC
TRBD1	NA	TRBV6-5	TRBJ1-1	CASIGRGLTEAFF	TGTGCCAGCATCGGCAGGGGGCTAACTGAAGCTTTCTTT
NA	NA	TRBV10-3	TRBJ2-3	CAISDGVTDTQYF	TGTGCCATCAGTGATGGAGTGACAGATACGCAGTATTTT